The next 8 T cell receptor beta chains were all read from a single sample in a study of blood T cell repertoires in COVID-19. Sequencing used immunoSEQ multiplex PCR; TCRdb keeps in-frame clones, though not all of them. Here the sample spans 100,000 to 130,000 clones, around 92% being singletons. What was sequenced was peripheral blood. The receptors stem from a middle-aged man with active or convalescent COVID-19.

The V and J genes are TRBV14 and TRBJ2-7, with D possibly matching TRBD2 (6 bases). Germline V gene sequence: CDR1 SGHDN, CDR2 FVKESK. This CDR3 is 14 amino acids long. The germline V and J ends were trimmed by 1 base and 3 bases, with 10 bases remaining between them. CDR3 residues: CASSQGISGYEQYF. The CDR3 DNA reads TGTGCCAGCAGCCAAGGGATTAGCGGCTACGAGCAGTACTTC.

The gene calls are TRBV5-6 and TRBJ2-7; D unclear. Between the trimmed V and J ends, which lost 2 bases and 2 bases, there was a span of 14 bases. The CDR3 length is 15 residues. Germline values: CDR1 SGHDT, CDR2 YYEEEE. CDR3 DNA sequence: TGTGCCAGCAGCTTTGCAGACATACTTCCCTACGAGCAGTACTTC. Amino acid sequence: CASSFADILPYEQYF.

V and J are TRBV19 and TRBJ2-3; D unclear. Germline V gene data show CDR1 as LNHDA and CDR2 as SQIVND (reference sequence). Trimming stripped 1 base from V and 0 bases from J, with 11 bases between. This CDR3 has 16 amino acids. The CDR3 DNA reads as TGTGCCAGTAGTATAGGTCCAGGTCCTAGCACAGATACGCAGTATTTT. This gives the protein CASSIGPGPSTDTQYF. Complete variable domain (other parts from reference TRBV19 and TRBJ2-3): DGGITQSPKYLFRKEGQNVTLSCEQNLNHDAMYWYRQDPGQGLRLIYYSQIVNDFQKGDIAEGYSVSREKKESFPLTVTSAQKNPTAFYLCASSIGPGPSTDTQYFGPGTRLTVL.

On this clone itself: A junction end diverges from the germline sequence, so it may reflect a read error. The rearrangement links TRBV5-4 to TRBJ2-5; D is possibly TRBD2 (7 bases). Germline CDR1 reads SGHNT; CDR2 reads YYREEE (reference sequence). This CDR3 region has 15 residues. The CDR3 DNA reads TGTGCCAGCAGTTTGGCCCGGGGGGCGAGGGAGACCCAGTACTTC. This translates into CASSLARGARETQYF.

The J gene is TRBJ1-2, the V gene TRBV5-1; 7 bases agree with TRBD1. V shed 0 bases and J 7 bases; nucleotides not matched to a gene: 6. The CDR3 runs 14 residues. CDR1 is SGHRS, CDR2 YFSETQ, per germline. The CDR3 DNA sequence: TGCGCCAGCAGCTTGGGCACCGGGACAGCTGGCTACACCTTC. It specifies CASSLGTGTAGYTF.

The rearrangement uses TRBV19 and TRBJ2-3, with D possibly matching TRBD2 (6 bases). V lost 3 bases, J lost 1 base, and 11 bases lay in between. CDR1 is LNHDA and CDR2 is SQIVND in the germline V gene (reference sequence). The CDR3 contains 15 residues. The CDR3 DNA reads TGTGCCAGTAGTATCATTAGCGGTGGCACAGATACGCAGTATTTT. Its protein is CASSIISGGTDTQYF.

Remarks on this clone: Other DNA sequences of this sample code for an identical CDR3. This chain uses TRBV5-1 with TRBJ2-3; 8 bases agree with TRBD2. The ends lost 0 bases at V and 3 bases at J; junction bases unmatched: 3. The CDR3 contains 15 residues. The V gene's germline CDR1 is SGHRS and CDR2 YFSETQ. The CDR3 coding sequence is TGCGCCAGCAGCTTGGGTTCTAGCGGGACAGATACGCAGTATTTT. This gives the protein CASSLGSSGTDTQYF.

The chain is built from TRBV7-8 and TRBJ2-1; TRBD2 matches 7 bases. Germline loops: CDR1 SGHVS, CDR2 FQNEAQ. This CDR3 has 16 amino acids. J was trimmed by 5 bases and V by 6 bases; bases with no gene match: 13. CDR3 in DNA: TGTGCCAGCAGAAAGGGAGGGAGCGGATGGGACAATGAGCAGTTCTTC. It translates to CASRKGGSGWDNEQFF.